This TCR beta chain was retrieved from a study of identifying expanded T cells in peripheral blood. Here immunoSEQ multiplex PCR was the method, and the copy in TCRdb shows in-frame clones only, minus some. The table records under 95,000 clones, approximately 90% of them present only once. The CDR3 runs 15 residues. Losses at the gene ends were 3 bases for V and 4 bases for J; bases not matched to a gene: 3. The germline V gene has CDR1 KGHSH and CDR2 LQKENI. Healthy donors had no documented immune events, such as infections, while sampled. In the case of this clone: What it binds is not known.

Overall study results and limits: Clone count variance between roughly 2-week samples rose with total template count. Differentially abundant clones: around 1.2 between replicates, 15 to 17 at around 2 weeks, under 25 at four.

The chain links TRBV18 to TRBJ2-3; 11 nucleotides align to TRBD2. Source material: blood. This TCR came from a person aged 18 to 75 in good health. The CDR3 protein is CASSPTSGSPDTQYF. The DNA for the CDR3 is TGTGCCAGCTCACCTACTAGCGGGAGCCCAGATACGCAGTATTTT.